Sequencing of this T cell receptor beta chain was carried out in a study of shared T cell receptors in the human thymus. Repertoires were generated with immunoSEQ multiplex PCR, while TCRdb's copy carries only in-frame clones and drops some. Of about 710,000 clones in the sample, around 87% were seen once. The germline V gene has CDR1 SNHLY and CDR2 FYNNEI. J lost 3 bases, V lost 4 bases, and 7 bases had no gene match. The CDR3 covers 17 residues. The sample also formed part of further work on human thymus T cells. From that report: Corrective cardiac surgery supplied the resected thymus tissue. Related research reported highly overlapping thymic repertoires among unrelated individuals.

This chain connects TRBV2 to TRBJ2-1, with 12 positions matching TRBD2. The sequence derives from a boy in the first two years of life with a congenital heart defect. Material for sequencing was thymocytes. The CDR3 DNA sequence: TGTGCCAGCAGTGGCCTAGCGGGAGGGATTTACTACAATGAGCAGTTCTTC. Amino acid sequence: CASSGLAGGIYYNEQFF.